This T cell receptor beta chain was profiled in a study of cytomegalovirus exposure and HLA in healthy donors. It was with 60 Vbeta and 13 Jbeta primers that the PCR ran. The repertoire was sequenced with immunoSEQ multiplex PCR; TCRdb's copy has only in-frame clones and lacks some. This table lists some 48,000 clones. General study results and limits: Listed as cytomegalovirus-associated were 150 or so TCR beta chains.

V was pared by 1 base and J by 5 bases, with 12 bases between. The germline V gene encodes CDR1 SGHAT and CDR2 FQNNGV. CDR3 length: 14 residues. Concerning this clone: Its antigen is as yet unknown.

This receptor was taken from a man aged 35 to 55 in good health and CMV-seropositive. The V call is TRBV11-2, the J call TRBJ2-7; maybe TRBD2 (6 bases). The sequenced sample was PBMCs. The CDR3 region is CASSLGGLVDEQYF. In DNA form, the CDR3 reads TGTGCCAGCAGCTTAGGGGGACTTGTGGACGAGCAGTACTTC.